The 30 T cell receptor beta chains presented below share a single source sample, sequenced in a study of blood T cell repertoires in COVID-19. The method was immunoSEQ multiplex PCR; TCRdb's version includes in-frame clones alone and lacks a portion of them. The sample carries 15,000 to 20,000 clones, approximately 89% recorded once. The sample taken for sequencing was peripheral blood. The receptors derive from a man in his 60s with active COVID-19.

The count of this clone is one. This chain joins TRBV27 and TRBJ2-1; TRBD2 agrees at 12 bases. The CDR3 is made up of 16 amino acids. V shed 6 bases, J shed 2 bases, and the junction held 5 bases outside the gene matches. Germline CDR1 reads MNHEY; CDR2 reads SMNVEV (reference sequence). The CDR3 sequence is CASRYLAGGTYNEQFF. The CDR3 region has the DNA TGTGCCAGCAGGTACCTAGCGGGGGGGACCTACAATGAGCAGTTCTTC.

The count of this clone is one. This chain connects TRBV12-5 to TRBJ2-3; a weak D match, TRBD1 (5 bases). V lost 5 bases and J lost 6, with 12 bases in between. This CDR3 is 13 amino acids long. The germline V gene has CDR1 LGHNT and CDR2 FRNRAP. CDR3 sequence: CASGPQGSDTQYF. CDR3 in DNA: TGTGCTAGTGGTCCTCAGGGCTCGGATACGCAGTATTTT.

J is TRBJ1-5 and V is TRBV30; the D is unclear. Germline CDR1 GTSNPN, CDR2 SVGIG (reference sequence). Trimming removed 0 bases from V and 5 bases from J, with 14 bases in between. The CDR3 runs to 15 residues. The CDR3 DNA reads as TGTGCCTGGAGTGTAAGAGGGATGTTTTATCAGCCCCAGCATTTT. Protein product: CAWSVRGMFYQPQHF.

This chain connects TRBV5-6 to TRBJ1-1; TRBD1 aligns across 8 bases. Germline V lookup: CDR1 SGHDT, CDR2 YYEEEE. The CDR3 loop spans 16 amino acids. V trimming: 2 bases; J trimming: 4 bases; junction bases outside the gene matches: 10. The CDR3 loop reads CASSFGQGAPGTEAFF. The CDR3 DNA follows: TGTGCCAGCAGCTTCGGGCAGGGGGCGCCTGGCACTGAAGCTTTCTTT.

V and J are TRBV6-5 and TRBJ2-7; no clear D gene. V lost 3 bases and J lost 2, with 2 bases in between. The CDR3 sequence is 11 residues long. Germline values: CDR1 MNHEY, CDR2 SVGAGI. The CDR3 sequence: CASSYTYEQYF. Here the CDR3 DNA reads TGTGCCAGCAGTTATACCTACGAGCAGTACTTC.

The chain uses TRBV28 and TRBJ2-5, with TRBD1 as a possible D gene (7 bases). This CDR3 is built from 14 residues. V lost 3 bases to trimming and J lost 5 bases, with 13 bases between them. The germline V gene has CDR1 MDHEN and CDR2 SYDVKM. The CDR3 loop is CASSFQGGRETQYF. DNA for the CDR3: TGTGCCAGCAGTTTTCAGGGGGGCCGGGAGACCCAGTACTTC.

The chain recombines TRBV11-2 with TRBJ2-7; 8 bases agree with TRBD2. The CDR3 runs 16 residues. V dropped 5 bases and J dropped 7; count of bases not matched to a gene: 16. CDR1 is SGHAT, CDR2 FQNNGV, per germline. CDR3 region: CASSGDLSGALGEQYF. CDR3 nucleotide sequence: TGTGCCAGCAGCGGCGATCTTAGCGGGGCACTGGGGGAGCAGTACTTC.

V and J are TRBV5-5 and TRBJ2-5; TRBD2 is a possible D gene (5 bases). The germline V and J ends were trimmed by 4 bases and 1 base, with 11 bases remaining between them. The CDR3 is 14 residues long. Germline lookup yields CDR1 SGHKS and CDR2 YYEKEE (reference sequence). CDR3 region: CASSRGAAQETQYF. The CDR3 DNA reads as TGTGCCAGCAGCCGGGGTGCAGCCCAAGAGACCCAGTACTTC.

V and J are TRBV2 and TRBJ1-1; TRBD1 might be the D (6 bases). The V gene's germline CDR1 is SNHLY and CDR2 FYNNEI. This CDR3 contains 14 residues. V was cut by 6 bases and J by 6 bases, with 17 bases left in between. The CDR3 spells CASRGDTGMAEAFF. In DNA form, the CDR3 reads TGTGCCAGCAGAGGAGATACAGGGATGGCTGAAGCTTTCTTT.

The chain is built from TRBV5-8 and TRBJ2-3, with 12 bases identical to TRBD2. The trim removed 5 bases at V and 3 bases at J, leaving 10 bases unmatched. The CDR3 spans 17 residues. CDR1 and CDR2 from the germline V gene are SGHTS and YDEGEE. The CDR3 protein is CASRPWTSGKGTDTQYF. The DNA of the CDR3 is TGTGCCAGCAGACCGTGGACTAGCGGGAAAGGTACAGATACGCAGTATTTT.

The chain recombines TRBV7-9 with TRBJ2-7; TRBD1 aligns across 9 bases. From germline, CDR1 is SEHNR and CDR2 FQNEAQ (reference sequence). V dropped 3 bases and J dropped 4; count of bases not matched to a gene: 4. There are 14 residues in the CDR3. The CDR3 region is CASSFGTGQYEQYF. Written as DNA, the CDR3 is TGTGCCAGCAGCTTCGGGACAGGGCAATACGAGCAGTACTTC.

The rearrangement uses TRBV7-2 and TRBJ1-4; D is perhaps TRBD1 (5 bases). Germline V gene data show CDR1 as SGHTA and CDR2 as FQGNSA. V lost 2 bases, J lost 5 bases, and 12 bases lay in between. The CDR3 totals 15 residues. Here the CDR3 DNA reads TGTGCCAGCAGCTTATTGGCAGGGATCAATGAAAAACTGTTTTTT. This sequence encodes CASSLLAGINEKLFF.

The CDR3 sequence is CASSLGRGLSTDTQYF. CDR3 nucleotide sequence: TGTGCCAGCAGCTTAGGACGCGGATTAAGCACAGATACGCAGTATTTT. The V and J genes are TRBV7-9 and TRBJ2-3; the D is unclear. Germline lookup yields CDR1 SEHNR and CDR2 FQNEAQ (reference sequence). This CDR3 region has 16 residues. The V gene lost 1 base and the J gene lost 0 bases, with 11 bases spanning the gap.

This clone was recorded once. This chain uses TRBV5-1 with TRBJ2-1; 10 bases are shared with TRBD2. The CDR3 is made up of 16 amino acids. From germline, CDR1 is SGHRS and CDR2 YFSETQ. Trimming took 4 bases from V and 9 from J; bases not matched to a gene: 13. The CDR3 DNA sequence: TGCGCCAGCAGCGTCATACCGGGACTAGCGATCCGTGAGCAGTTCTTC. Protein: CASSVIPGLAIREQFF.

The chain recombines TRBV15 with TRBJ2-5; D possibly corresponds to TRBD1 (6 bases). V lost 3 bases and J lost 2, with 13 bases in between. The CDR3 is 15 residues long. Germline V CDR1 and CDR2: LNHNV, YYDKDF (reference sequence). DNA of the CDR3: TGTGCCACCAGCAGTTCCACGAGGGGGCAAGAGACCCAGTACTTC. Translation gives CATSSSTRGQETQYF.

This chain uses TRBV24-1 with TRBJ1-2; TRBD1 aligns across 7 bases. CDR1 KGHDR and CDR2 SFDVKD come from the germline V gene. The CDR3 has 13 amino acids. The trim removed 1 base at V and 7 bases at J, leaving 2 bases unmatched. CDR3 sequence: CATSDLGDSGYTF. CDR3 bases: TGTGCCACCAGTGATTTAGGGGACAGTGGCTACACCTTC.

J is TRBJ1-6 and V is TRBV10-3, with D possibly TRBD1 on 5 matching bases. Trimming pared 2 bases from V and 8 bases from J, leaving 16 bases between. The CDR3 consists of 16 residues. From germline, CDR1 is ENHRY and CDR2 SYGVKD. CDR3 nucleotides: TGTGCCATCAGTGAGCCAGACGGGGGAACGGATTCACCCCTCCACTTT. Translating it yields CAISEPDGGTDSPLHF.

The V call is TRBV7-2, the J call TRBJ2-1, with 10 bases lining up with TRBD2. Per germline, CDR1 SGHTA and CDR2 FQGNSA. This CDR3 is built from 14 residues. V lost 5 bases, J lost 10 bases, and 8 bases stayed unmatched. The CDR3: CASSRERGGGEQFF. Written as DNA, the CDR3 is TGTGCCAGCAGCCGGGAGCGGGGGGGAGGGGAGCAGTTCTTC.

This clone was counted between two and nine times. This rearrangement joins TRBV2 to TRBJ1-1, with 8 bases that match TRBD1. The CDR3 totals 13 residues. The junction had 10 bases not matched to a gene; V was cut back by 6 bases and J by 10 bases. Germline lookup yields CDR1 SNHLY and CDR2 FYNNEI. CDR3 sequence reads: CASSRTGYDRAFF. The DNA for the CDR3 is TGTGCCAGCAGCAGGACAGGGTATGACAGAGCTTTCTTT. Supplemented by reference TRBV2 and TRBJ1-1, the full variable domain reads EPEVTQTPSHQVTQMGQEVILRCVPISNHLYFYWYRQILGQKVEFLVSFYNNEISEKSEIFDDQFSVERPDGSNFTLKIRSTKLEDSAMYFCASSRTGYDRAFFGQGTRLTVV.

This clone was seen once. The rearrangement links TRBV4-1 to TRBJ2-2; tentative D call: TRBD1 (6 bases). The CDR3 runs to 18 residues. CDR1 is MGHRA, CDR2 YSYEKL, per germline. The germline V and J ends were trimmed by 0 bases and 5 bases, with 19 bases remaining between them. For the CDR3, the DNA is TGCGCCAGCAGCCAAGATAGACGTGTTGGGGGCGCGACCGGGGAGCTGTTTTTT. This gives the protein CASSQDRRVGGATGELFF.

V is TRBV11-3 and J is TRBJ2-7, with TRBD2 identical over 7 bases. Germline CDR1 and CDR2: SGHNT and YENEEA. The CDR3 sequence is 12 residues long. The trim removed 5 bases at V and 6 bases at J, leaving 4 bases unmatched. The CDR3 nucleotides read TGTGCCAGCAGCGGGAGGGCACCCGAGCAGTACTTC. The encoded protein is CASSGRAPEQYF.

V usage is TRBV6-6 and J usage is TRBJ2-2; D might be TRBD2 (5 bases). Looked up from germline, CDR1 is MNHNY and CDR2 is SVGAGI (reference sequence). The length of the CDR3 is 15 residues. Trimming stripped 6 bases from V and 8 bases from J, with 19 bases between. The CDR3 DNA is TGTGCCAGCAGCCGCGGACGGGAAGGCGGGGGGGAGCTGTTTTTT. This translates into CASSRGREGGGELFF.

The chain employs TRBV20-1 and TRBJ2-7, with 9 bases identical to TRBD1. CDR3 length: 11 amino acids. Germline CDR1 DFQATT, CDR2 SNEGSKA (reference sequence). The CDR3 sequence is CSGQGSYEQYF. The CDR3, as DNA: TGCAGCGGACAGGGGAGCTACGAGCAGTACTTC.

The rearrangement uses TRBV21-1 and TRBJ1-5; TRBD1, the table's D call, was not compared with the DNA. TRBV21-1 is a pseudogene segment. The CDR3 sequence is 17 residues long. CDR3 nucleotides: TGTGCCAGCAGCAAAGTCAGGTCGCAACAAGTTGATCAGCCCCAGCATTTT. Amino acids: CASSKVRSQQVDQPQHF.

The V gene is TRBV3-1 (or the pseudogene TRBV3-2), the J gene TRBJ2-2; tentative D call: TRBD1 (6 bases). The CDR3 is 16 residues long. V lost 3 bases, J lost 2 bases, and 13 bases lay in between. Germline V gene lookup returns CDR1 LGHDT and CDR2 YNNKEL (reference sequence). The CDR3 DNA is TGTGCCAGCAGCCAGGGCCGGACAGTAAACACCGGGGAGCTGTTTTTT. Encoded protein: CASSQGRTVNTGELFF.

V gene TRBV21-1 combines with J gene TRBJ2-7; TRBD1 is the table's D call, not checked against the DNA. TRBV21-1 is given as a pseudogene. The CDR3 sequence is 16 residues long. CDR3 nucleotide sequence: TGTGCCAGTCCCCCCCCTCGGGACAGGGAGGCCCACGAGCAGTACTTC. Translating gives CASPPPRDREAHEQYF.

V usage is TRBV29-1 and J usage is TRBJ2-1; the D gene is possibly TRBD2 (6 bases). The germline CDR1 and CDR2 sequences are SQVTM and ANQGSEA. V was pared by 7 bases and J by 1 base, with 14 bases between. This CDR3 region has 14 residues. DNA of the CDR3: TGCAGCGCTCGGACGCGGGATTCCTACAATGAGCAGTTCTTC. As protein: CSARTRDSYNEQFF.

This chain uses TRBV25-1 with TRBJ2-3; 8 bases agree with TRBD2. The CDR3 contains 15 residues. Germline V gene lookup returns CDR1 MGHDK and CDR2 SYGVNS. J lost 2 bases, V lost 5 bases, and 6 bases had no gene match. The CDR3 DNA follows: TGTGCCAGCAGTATTCCTAGCGGGTACACAGATACGCAGTATTTT. This gives the protein CASSIPSGYTDTQYF.

The chain links TRBV19 to TRBJ1-5, with a weak D call TRBD1 (6 bases). Per germline, CDR1 LNHDA and CDR2 SQIVND (reference sequence). CDR3 length: 15 residues. Trimming removed 5 bases at V and 3 bases at J, with 14 bases between. This CDR3 is CASSRSGEYNQPQHF. The CDR3 DNA reads as TGTGCCAGTAGTCGGTCAGGGGAATACAATCAGCCCCAGCATTTT.

The chain recombines TRBV30 with TRBJ2-2; 11 bases agree with TRBD2. Unmatched junction bases numbered 10, after V lost 8 bases and J lost 8 bases. CDR3 length: 14 residues. The germline gives CDR1 GTSNPN, CDR2 SVGIG (reference sequence). CDR3 sequence reads: CALEGTSGSGELFF. The CDR3 bases are TGTGCCCTGGAGGGGACTAGCGGTTCGGGGGAGCTGTTTTTT.